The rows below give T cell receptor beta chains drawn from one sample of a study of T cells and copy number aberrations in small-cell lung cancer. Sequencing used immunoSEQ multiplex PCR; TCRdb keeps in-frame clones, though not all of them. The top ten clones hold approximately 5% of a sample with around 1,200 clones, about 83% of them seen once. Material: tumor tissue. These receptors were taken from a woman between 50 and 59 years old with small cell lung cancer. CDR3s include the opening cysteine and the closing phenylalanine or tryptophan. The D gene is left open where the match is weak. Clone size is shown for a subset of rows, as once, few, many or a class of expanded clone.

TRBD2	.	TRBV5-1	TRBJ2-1	TGCGCCAGCAGCACCATAGCGGGAAGCTCCTACAATGAGCAGTTCTTC	CASSTIAGSSYNEQFF
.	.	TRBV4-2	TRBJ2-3	TGTGCCAGCAGCCAAGAGACTAGGGGGGGAGCAGATACGCAGTATTTT	CASSQETRGGADTQYF
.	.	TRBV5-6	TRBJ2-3	TGTGCCAGCAGGATAGCGGGCACAGATACGCAGTATTTT	CASRIAGTDTQYF
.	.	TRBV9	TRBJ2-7	TGTGCCAGCAGCCCCCTATCGAGCTCCTACGAGCAGTACTTC	CASSPLSSSYEQYF
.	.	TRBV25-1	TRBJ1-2	TGTGCCAGCAGTGACCTACGGGGGGACCCGGGGAGTAACTATGGCTACACCTTC	CASSDLRGDPGSNYGYTF
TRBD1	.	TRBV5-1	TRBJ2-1	TGCGCCAGCAGCTTGGGACAGGGCACGCAGTTCTTC	CASSLGQGTQFF
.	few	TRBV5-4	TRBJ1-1	TGTGCCAGCAGCTTTGGGGCCGGGACGGCAAACACTGAAGCTTTCTTT	CASSFGAGTANTEAFF
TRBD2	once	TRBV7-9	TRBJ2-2	TGTGCCAGCAGCTTAGGGACTAGCGGGAGTCGAACCGGGGAGCTGTTTTTT	CASSLGTSGSRTGELFF
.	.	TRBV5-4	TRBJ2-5	TGTGCCAGCAGCTTCGCCGGGCGCCGGGAGACCCAGTACTTC	CASSFAGRRETQYF
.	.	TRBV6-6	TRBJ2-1	TGTGCCAGCAGTTACTCTGCCGGGCCACCCGACGATGAGCAGTTCTTC	CASSYSAGPPDDEQFF
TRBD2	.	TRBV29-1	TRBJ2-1	TGCAGCGTTGATCCGGGACTAGCTCGTGAGCAGTTCTTC	CSVDPGLAREQFF
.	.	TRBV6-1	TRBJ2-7	TGTGCCAGCAGTGTTGAGCGGTCCTACGAGCAGTACTTC	CASSVERSYEQYF
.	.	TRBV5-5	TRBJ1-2	TGTGCCAGCACCATATTATCTGGGAACGACTATGGCTACACCTTC	CASTILSGNDYGYTF
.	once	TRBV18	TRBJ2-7	TGTGCCAGCTCACCGAGCTCCTACGAGCAGTACTTC	CASSPSSYEQYF
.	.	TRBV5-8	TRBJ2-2	TGTGCCAGCAGCTTGGCAGGGGCGAGAACCGGGGAGCTGTTTTTT	CASSLAGARTGELFF
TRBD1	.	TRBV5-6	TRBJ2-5	TGTGCCAGCAGCTTGCCGGACAGGGGGCGTGAGACCCAGTACTTC	CASSLPDRGRETQYF
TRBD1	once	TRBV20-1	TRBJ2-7	TGCAGTCCCGCAGGGGGCGCGGACTTC	CSPAGGADF
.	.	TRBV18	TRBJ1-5	TGTGCCAGCTCACCATCCACGGCGGGGGATCAGCCCCAGCATTTT	CASSPSTAGDQPQHF
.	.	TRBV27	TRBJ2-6	TGTGCCAGCAGCCCGGGGCGGGCCAACGTCCTGACTTTC	CASSPGRANVLTF
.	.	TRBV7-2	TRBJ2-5	TGTGCCAGCAGCTTAGGATCGGGAGAGACCCAGTACTTC	CASSLGSGETQYF
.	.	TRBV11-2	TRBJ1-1	TGTGCCAGCAGTGTTATGAGGAACACTGAAGCTTTCTTT	CASSVMRNTEAFF
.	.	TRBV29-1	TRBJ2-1	TGCAGCGTTGATCGGGGGTGGAATGAGCAGTTCTTC	CSVDRGWNEQFF
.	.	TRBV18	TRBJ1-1	TGTGCCAGCTCACCACCGGGGAACCCGGGACTGAAGAACACTGAAGCTTTCTTT	CASSPPGNPGLKNTEAFF
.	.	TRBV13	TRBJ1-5	TGTGCCAGCACCATCCTCGGACGGTGGCGGGGTTATAGCAATCAGCCCCAGCATTTT	CASTILGRWRGYSNQPQHF
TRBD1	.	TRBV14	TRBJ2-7	TGTGCCAGCAGCCAAGTTGTCAGACAGGGGATACACGAGCAGTACTTC	CASSQVVRQGIHEQYF
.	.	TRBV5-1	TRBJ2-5	TGCGCCAGCAGCACGGGCACGCAAGAGACCCAGTACTTC	CASSTGTQETQYF
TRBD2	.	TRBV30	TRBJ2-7	TGTGCCTGGAGTGTACGAGGCGGGAGTTCCTACGAGCAGTACTTC	CAWSVRGGSSYEQYF
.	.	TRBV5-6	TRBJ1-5	TGTGCCAGCAGCTTGGGGGCAGTGCTGAATCAGCCCCAGCATTTT	CASSLGAVLNQPQHF
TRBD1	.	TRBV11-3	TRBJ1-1	TGTGCCAGCAGCCCTAGAGGACAGGGGGCTACCGAAGCTTTCTTT	CASSPRGQGATEAFF
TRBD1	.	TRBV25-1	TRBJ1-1	TGTGCCAGCAGTGTCGGGGGGACAGGGAAAATGGGGGCTGAAGCTTTCTTT	CASSVGGTGKMGAEAFF
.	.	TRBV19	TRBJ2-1	TGTGCCAGTAGTATAGCCTGGTCCCAGCCCTACAATGAGCAGTTCTTC	CASSIAWSQPYNEQFF
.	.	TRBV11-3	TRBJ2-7	TGTGCCAGCAGCTTAGGGGGGTCCTACGAGCAGTACTTC	CASSLGGSYEQYF
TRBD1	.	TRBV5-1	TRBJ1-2	TGCGCCAGCAGCTTGGGGTTGACAGGGGAAGGCTACACCTTC	CASSLGLTGEGYTF
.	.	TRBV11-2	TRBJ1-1	TGTGCCAGCAGCTCCATGCTACAGAACACTGAAGCTTTCTTT	CASSSMLQNTEAFF
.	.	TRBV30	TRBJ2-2	TGTGCTTGGAGTGTACCCGGGGCCGGGGAGCTGTTTTTT	CAWSVPGAGELFF
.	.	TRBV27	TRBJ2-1	TGTGCCAGCAGTCCAACAGGGCAGAACACCTACAATGAGCAGTTCTTC	CASSPTGQNTYNEQFF
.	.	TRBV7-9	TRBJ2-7	TGTGCCAGCAGCTTCCCCTTAAAGGTAGCGGAAACCTACGAGCAGTACTTC	CASSFPLKVAETYEQYF
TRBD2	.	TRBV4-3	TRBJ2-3	TGCGCCAGCAGCCAAGGTACTAGCGAACGCTTCACAGATACGCAGTATTTT	CASSQGTSERFTDTQYF
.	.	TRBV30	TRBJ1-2	TGTGCCTGGAGTACGATGATGGCCAGATCCAACAACTATGGCTACACCTTC	CAWSTMMARSNNYGYTF
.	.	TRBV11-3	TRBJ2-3	TGTGCCAGCAGCCGAGATTGGGGGCAGGCTTTCGCAGATACGCAGTATTTT	CASSRDWGQAFADTQYF
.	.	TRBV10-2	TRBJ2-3	TGCGCCACCGAGGCGGATAGCACAGATACGCAGTATTTT	CATEADSTDTQYF